The 17 T cell receptor beta chains presented below share a single source sample, sequenced in a study of T cells after yellow fever vaccination. One entry per CDR3 protein, called by TCRdb with MiXCR from the 5' RACE reads. This repertoire shows 150,000 to 200,000 distinct CDR3 sequences, over 7% found once; its top ten account for approximately 39%. The sample here was CD8+ T cells sorted from PBMCs, taken 45 days after the yellow fever booster vaccination. These TCRs come from a man younger than 35 who received the YFV17D yellow fever vaccine.

This clonotype was observed a handful of times. V usage is TRBV15 and J usage is TRBJ2-2; D gene unclear. Between the trimmed V and J ends, which lost 0 bases and 3 bases, there was a span of 8 bases. The CDR3 contains 15 residues. Germline-derived CDR1 and CDR2 are LNHNV and YYDKDF (reference sequence). The CDR3 region is CATSREIRHTGELFF. In DNA form, the CDR3 reads TGTGCCACCAGCAGAGAGATCCGTCACACCGGGGAGCTGTTTTTT.

CDR3 coding DNA: TGTGCCAGCAGCTTACAACGGACAGGGACCTACGAGCAGTACTTC. It encodes CASSLQRTGTYEQYF. V and J are TRBV11-3 and TRBJ2-7; 8 bases align to TRBD1. V was pared by 2 bases and J by 2 bases, with 5 bases of the junction left unmatched. The CDR3 is 15 residues long. CDR1 is SGHNT, CDR2 YENEEA, per germline.

This clonotype was counted between two and nine times. The CDR3 nucleotides read TGTGCCAGCAGTCAATACTCGGCAGGGACACTCACAGATACGCAGTATTTT. Translating gives CASSQYSAGTLTDTQYF. This rearrangement joins TRBV7-2 to TRBJ2-3, with D maybe TRBD1 (6 bases). The CDR3 has 17 residues. V lost 6 bases to trimming and J lost 2 bases, with 21 bases between them. Germline V gene data show CDR1 as SGHTA and CDR2 as FQGNSA.

This chain uses TRBV20-1 with TRBJ1-2; D gene ambiguous. Per germline, CDR1 DFQATT and CDR2 SNEGSKA (reference sequence). CDR3 length: 14 residues. V gave up 5 bases and J gave up 1 base, with 14 bases separating them. The CDR3 nucleotides read TGCAGTGCTCCTCCGGACCCACTTAACTATGGCTACACCTTC. Encoded protein: CSAPPDPLNYGYTF.

Only a few counts were recorded for this clonotype. J is TRBJ1-1 and V is TRBV7-2; unclear D gene. V was pared by 4 bases and J by 1 base, with 10 bases between. CDR1 SGHTA and CDR2 FQGNSA come from the germline V gene. The CDR3 is made up of 14 amino acids. The CDR3 loop is CASSSQEKNTEAFF. CDR3 coding DNA: TGTGCCAGCAGCTCGCAGGAGAAGAACACTGAAGCTTTCTTT.

This sequence joins TRBV7-3 and TRBJ2-3; the D is unclear. The germline V gene has CDR1 SGHTA and CDR2 FQGTGA. The CDR3 consists of 12 residues. V shed 5 bases and J shed 4 bases, with 7 bases lying between them. Here the CDR3 reads CASSTGSDTQYF. DNA for the CDR3: TGTGCCAGCAGCACCGGGTCAGATACGCAGTATTTT.

This clonotype showed up many times. The chain recombines TRBV7-6 with TRBJ2-2; D gene uncertain. This CDR3 comprises 11 residues. V gave up 5 bases and J gave up 7 bases, with 5 bases separating them. Germline CDR1 and CDR2: SGHVS and FNYEAQ. The CDR3 reads CASSPSGELFF. Written as DNA, the CDR3 is TGTGCCAGCAGCCCGAGCGGGGAGCTGTTTTTT.

The sample holds many counts of this clonotype. The rearrangement joins TRBV4-3 to TRBJ2-1, with D tentatively TRBD2 (6 bases). Germline CDR1 LGHNA, CDR2 YSLEER. The CDR3 runs 17 residues. Trimming removed 0 bases at V and 2 bases at J, with 14 bases between. CDR3 nucleotides: TGCGCCAGCAGCCAAGATCCCGAGGACTACCCCTACAATGAGCAGTTCTTC. This translates into CASSQDPEDYPYNEQFF.

The genes are TRBV7-6 and TRBJ2-1; D might be TRBD2 (6 bases). This CDR3 is built from 14 residues. CDR1 SGHVS and CDR2 FNYEAQ come from the germline V gene. Trimming stripped 8 bases from V and 4 bases from J, with 15 bases between. The CDR3 nucleotides read TGTGCCAGCGGTGCTGGGGGAGGATACAATGAGCAGTTCTTC. Translation: CASGAGGGYNEQFF.

This clonotype appeared many times. The rearrangement links TRBV4-1 to TRBJ2-5; 11 bases agree with TRBD2. Germline lookup yields CDR1 MGHRA and CDR2 YSYEKL. After removal of 1 base from V and 4 bases from J, the junction contained 11 bases not matched to a gene. This CDR3 has 18 amino acids. Here the CDR3 DNA reads TGCGCCAGCAGCCAAGCGGCGCTAGCGGGGGGCGGGCGAGAGACCCAGTACTTC. It translates to CASSQAALAGGGRETQYF.

The gene calls are TRBV12-3 or TRBV12-4 and TRBJ2-1; no firm D call. V dropped 3 bases and J dropped 9 bases, with 12 bases sitting between them. The CDR3 totals 13 residues. For the CDR3, the DNA is TGTGCCAGCAGTTTCGGCCGTCTCCCTGAGCAGTTCTTC. Translation gives CASSFGRLPEQFF.

The table lists this clonotype with a few counts. This rearrangement joins TRBV5-6 to TRBJ2-1; D is perhaps TRBD2 (7 bases). CDR3 length equals 14 residues. Per the germline V gene, CDR1 is SGHDT and CDR2 is YYEEEE. V lost 4 bases to trimming and J lost 8 bases, with 16 bases between them. The CDR3 region has the DNA TGTGCCAGCAGCCCAAATGGGGGGGCAGATGAGCAGTTCTTC. This translates into CASSPNGGADEQFF.

This clonotype turned up a few times. The chain links TRBV28 to TRBJ1-5; D is uncertain. This CDR3 is 17 amino acids long. In germline, CDR1 is MDHEN, CDR2 SYDVKM. V was clipped by 2 bases and J by 0 bases, with 14 bases between them. The CDR3 nucleotides are TGTGCCAGCAGTTTAGTTCACGGCACTCTTAGCAATCAGCCCCAGCATTTT. Protein: CASSLVHGTLSNQPQHF. Full variable domain (remainder filled in from reference TRBV28 and TRBJ1-5): DVKVTQSSRYLVKRTGEKVFLECVQDMDHENMFWYRQDPGLGLRLIYFSYDVKMKEKGDIPEGYSVSREKKERFSLILESASTNQTSMYLCASSLVHGTLSNQPQHFGDGTRLSIL.

This clonotype showed up many times. This CDR3 reads CASSLSSGDSTDTQYF. The CDR3 nucleotides read TGTGCCAGCAGTTTATCGAGCGGGGATAGCACAGATACGCAGTATTTT. The chain couples TRBV27 to TRBJ2-3, with 7 bases lining up with TRBD2. Trimming cost V 0 bases and J 0 bases; bases outside gene matches: 3. CDR3 length: 16 residues. Germline assignment: CDR1 MNHEY and CDR2 SMNVEV (reference sequence).

The chain has TRBV7-2 and TRBJ1-1; no clear D. The V end lost 4 bases, the J end lost 8 bases, and 11 bases lay between the germline ends. Germline V gene sequence: CDR1 SGHTA, CDR2 FQGNSA. This CDR3 region has 12 residues. CDR3 coding DNA: TGTGCCAGCAGCTCGGGGAGTTGGGAAGCTTTCTTT. This sequence encodes CASSSGSWEAFF. Looking up the rest from reference TRBV7-2 and TRBJ1-1 gives the full variable domain: GAGVSQSPSNKVTEKGKDVELRCDPISGHTALYWYRQSLGQGLEFLIYFQGNSAPDKSGLPSDRFSAERTGGSVSTLTIQRTQQEDSAVYLCASSSGSWEAFFGQGTRLTVV.

The rearrangement uses TRBV29-1 and TRBJ2-3; 12 bases line up with TRBD2. The CDR3 runs 12 residues. J gave up 9 bases and V 7 bases, and 5 bases lay outside the gene matches. Germline V CDR1 and CDR2: SQVTM, ANQGSEA. CDR3 sequence reads: CSAPLAGGTQYF. The CDR3 region has the DNA TGCAGCGCTCCACTAGCGGGGGGAACGCAGTATTTT.

This clonotype was recorded only once. The rearrangement joins TRBV6-2 or TRBV6-3 to TRBJ1-1; no reliable D call. The CDR3 sequence is 14 residues long. The germline V gene encodes CDR1 MNHEY and CDR2 SVGEGT. The V end was cut by 0 bases, the J end by 4 bases, with 9 bases between. CDR3 bases: TGTGCCAGCAGTTACTCCACAGCAATCACTGAAGCTTTCTTT. It specifies CASSYSTAITEAFF.